What follows describes a single T cell receptor (beta chain). The antigen is undetermined. TCRdb's table, derived via immunoSEQ multiplex PCR, lists solely in-frame clones and lacks some. The repertoire holds about 77,000 clones, around 85% seen once, with about 0.7% in the top ten. This CDR3 region has 16 residues. Per the germline V gene, CDR1 is SGHAT and CDR2 is FQNNGV. J lost 0 bases, V lost 3 bases, and 4 bases had no gene match. The data belong to a study of OX40 agonist ivuxolimab in advanced cancers. Study background: Among those enrolled, mean age was roughly 55 years (range roughly 23 to 79) and about 82% were male.

Study-level points and caveats: Partial responders at 0.1-3.0 mg/kg showed near-lowest clonal expansion. There was clonal expansion of CD4+ and CD8+ blood T cells by week 6 at 0.1 to 3.0 mg/kg.

The rearrangement uses TRBV11-2 and TRBJ2-3, with TRBD2 identical over 9 bases. This receptor was taken from an adult with an advanced solid tumor such as melanoma, head and neck, liver or kidney cancer. Sequenced material: CD4+ or CD8+ T cells sorted from blood, taken in a trial of the OX40 agonist ivuxolimab. The CDR3 DNA follows: TGTGCCAGCAGCTTCCTAGCGGGGTATAGCACAGATACGCAGTATTTT. It codes for CASSFLAGYSTDTQYF.